This is a list of T cell receptor beta chains from one sample in a study of cytomegalovirus exposure and HLA in healthy donors. Assay: immunoSEQ multiplex PCR; the TCRdb copy retains only in-frame clones and omits some. The sample yields some 150,000 clones, 64% seen once. Material: PBMCs. The receptors originated from a woman between 35 and 50 years old in good health and CMV-seronegative. Both conserved end residues are part of each CDR3. A D gene is named only where the DNA matches it firmly. Expanded clones are given a class, and other clones once, few, many or no size at all.

v_gene	j_gene	abundance	d_gene	CDR3nt	CDR3aa
TRBV4-3	TRBJ1-2	.	.	TGCGCCAGCAGCCAAGATCTCGGCAGGGTCGGCGGCTACACCTTC	CASSQDLGRVGGYTF
TRBV27	TRBJ2-1	.	.	TGTGCCAGCAGAGGGGTAAATGAGCAGTTCTTC	CASRGVNEQFF
TRBV7-2	TRBJ2-5	.	.	TGTGCCAGCAGCCCCCTGAGCGGGCGTGGGACCCAGTACTTC	CASSPLSGRGTQYF
TRBV19	TRBJ2-4	.	TRBD1	TGTGCCAGTAGTATAGACATTCAGGGGGAAAACATTCAGTACTTC	CASSIDIQGENIQYF
TRBV5-4	TRBJ2-7	few	TRBD1	TGTGCCAGCAGCTCCGCGGACAGGCCTCGCGAGCAGTACTTC	CASSSADRPREQYF
TRBV5-4	TRBJ2-5	.	TRBD2	TGTGCCAGCAGCTTGAGCGGGGGGCTGATAGAGACCCAGTACTTC	CASSLSGGLIETQYF
TRBV5-4	TRBJ1-2	.	.	TGTGCCAGCAGTTGGGAGGGGTGGTTATATGGCTACACCTTC	CASSWEGWLYGYTF
TRBV7-9	TRBJ1-2	.	TRBD1	TGTGCCAGCAGCGTACCGGGACAGGGGCCTAACTATGGCTACACCTTC	CASSVPGQGPNYGYTF
TRBV19	TRBJ1-4	.	.	TGTGCCAGTAGACCGCCGGGAGGGAATGAAAAACTGTTTTTT	CASRPPGGNEKLFF
TRBV10-3	TRBJ1-5	once	TRBD1	TGTGCCATCAGTGAAGACAGGGAAAGGCCCCAGCATTTT	CAISEDRERPQHF
TRBV14	TRBJ2-2	.	.	TGTGCCAGCAGCCAAGTTCAGGGCCTCCAGAGGAACACCGGGGAGCTGTTTTTT	CASSQVQGLQRNTGELFF
TRBV7-9	TRBJ1-1	.	.	TGTGCCAGCAGCCTCAACTATAACACTGAAGCTTTCTTT	CASSLNYNTEAFF
TRBV6-1	TRBJ1-2	.	.	TGTGCCAGCACCCTCAGACAGGACGTTAGGTATGGCTACACCTTC	CASTLRQDVRYGYTF
TRBV28	TRBJ1-5	few	TRBD1	TGTGCCAGCAGTCCCGGGACAGGGCTCCTGCCCCAGCATTTT	CASSPGTGLLPQHF
TRBV30	TRBJ2-5	.	TRBD2	TGTGCCTGTGAGACTAGCGGGGGAGCGCCCCAGTACTTC	CACETSGGAPQYF
TRBV6-5	TRBJ2-6	.	.	TGTGCCAGCAGTTCCCTCTCTGGGGCCAACGTCCTGACTTTC	CASSSLSGANVLTF
TRBV2	TRBJ1-5	few	.	TGTGCCAGCAAGCAGGCGAATAGCAATCAGCCCCAGCATTTT	CASKQANSNQPQHF
TRBV10-3	TRBJ1-2	few	.	TGTGCCATCAGTGAGAGTAAAGGAGCCTATGGCTACACCTTC	CAISESKGAYGYTF
TRBV7-9	TRBJ1-3	.	TRBD1	TGTGCCAGCAGCCCAAAACAGGGGACTGGAAACACCATATATTTT	CASSPKQGTGNTIYF
TRBV10-3	TRBJ2-7	.	.	TGTGCCATCAGTGAATTGTTATCTTCCTACGAGCAGTACTTC	CAISELLSSYEQYF
TRBV10-3	TRBJ2-2	.	.	TGTGCCATCACCTCCCTATCCGGTACCGGGGAGCTGTTTTTT	CAITSLSGTGELFF
TRBV28	TRBJ1-1	once	.	TGTGCCAGCAGTTTAAAAGTCGACAGGACGGGGGCTTTCTTT	CASSLKVDRTGAFF
TRBV7-2	TRBJ2-7	.	.	TGTGCCAGCAGCTTACAGGGTTACGAGCAGTACTTC	CASSLQGYEQYF
TRBV5-8	TRBJ2-7	.	.	TGTGCCAGCAGCCCGCGACAGAGCTCCTACGAGCAGTACTTC	CASSPRQSSYEQYF
TRBV7-2	TRBJ1-1	.	.	TGTGCCAGCAGCTTCCAATCGGTTCTCGAAGCTTTCTTT	CASSFQSVLEAFF
TRBV9	TRBJ1-1	few	.	TGTGCCAGCAGCGCCGTTGGGGGGGGTGAAGCTTTCTTT	CASSAVGGGEAFF
TRBV30	TRBJ2-3	.	.	TGTGCCTGGAGTAGGGGATTCACAGATACGCAGTATTTT	CAWSRGFTDTQYF
TRBV13	TRBJ1-2	.	.	TGTGCCAGCAGCTTAGAAGGGGCCCGTAACTATGGCTACACCTTC	CASSLEGARNYGYTF
TRBV7-3	TRBJ2-7	.	.	TGTGCCAGCAGCTTAACGCCAGGGGACCACGAGCAGTACTTC	CASSLTPGDHEQYF
TRBV7-8	TRBJ2-2	.	.	TGTGCCAGCAGCTTAACGGACTCTAACACCGGGGAGCTGTTTTTT	CASSLTDSNTGELFF
TRBV7-9	TRBJ1-1	.	.	TGTGCCAGCAGCTTAGGGGCATGGGACACTGAAGCTTTCTTT	CASSLGAWDTEAFF
TRBV28	TRBJ1-1	.	.	TGTGCCAGCAGTTTAGCCGCCGCGGGGGGCACTGAAGCTTTCTTT	CASSLAAAGGTEAFF
TRBV4-3	TRBJ2-7	few	TRBD1	TGCGCCAGCAGCCCAACTAGACAGGGGTTCAACTCCTACGAGCAGTACTTC	CASSPTRQGFNSYEQYF
TRBV5-6	TRBJ2-1	.	.	TGTGCCAGCAGCTTTAGCGGAAATGAGCAGTTCTTC	CASSFSGNEQFF
TRBV5-6	TRBJ2-5	.	TRBD1	TGTGCCAGCAGCTTTGGCGACAGGGGGGGAATAGAGACCCAGTACTTC	CASSFGDRGGIETQYF
TRBV6-1	TRBJ2-5	.	TRBD2	TGTGCCAGCAGTGGAGGCCTAGCGGGGGGACGGACCCAGTACTTC	CASSGGLAGGRTQYF
TRBV28	TRBJ1-1	.	.	TGTGCCAGCAGATTAACAGGATTGGACACTGAAGCTTTCTTT	CASRLTGLDTEAFF
TRBV10-3	TRBJ2-5	.	TRBD1	TGTGCCATCAGTGGGTCGACAGGGGGAGGACAAGAGACCCAGTACTTC	CAISGSTGGGQETQYF
TRBV4-2	TRBJ2-7	few	.	TGTGCCAGCAGCCAAGAAGGAGGGGCGCCGTACGAGCAGTACTTC	CASSQEGGAPYEQYF
TRBV7-9	TRBJ2-3	.	TRBD1	TGTGCCAGCAGCTTAGGGGACAGGACCGGGGGAGATACGCAGTATTTT	CASSLGDRTGGDTQYF
TRBV6-5	TRBJ2-7	.	TRBD2	TGTGCCAGCAGTTACTCGTCGGTAGCGGGAACATACGAGCAGTACTTC	CASSYSSVAGTYEQYF
TRBV9	TRBJ1-3	.	.	TGTGCCAGCAGCTCCAGAAACACCATATATTTT	CASSSRNTIYF
TRBV7-9	TRBJ2-2	.	.	TGTGCCAGCAGCTTGGATGGGGCACCAGGGGAGCTGTTTTTT	CASSLDGAPGELFF
TRBV2	TRBJ2-7	.	.	TGTGCCAGCAAGACTGACAGGATCGGGTACGAGCAGTACTTC	CASKTDRIGYEQYF
TRBV25-1	TRBJ1-6	.	TRBD1	TGTGCCAGCAGTGAATCCAGGGGGGCTAATTCACCCCTCCACTTT	CASSESRGANSPLHF
TRBV9	TRBJ2-2	.	.	TGTGCCAGCAGCGGCCCAGGGGACCGCACCGGGGAGCTGTTTTTT	CASSGPGDRTGELFF
TRBV6-5	TRBJ1-3	.	.	TGTGCCAGCGGTTCCCCCGGAGGGAGCTCTGGAAACACCATATATTTT	CASGSPGGSSGNTIYF